This T cell receptor beta chain originates from a study of T cells in Graves' hyperthyroidism and ophthalmopathy. Study-level results: Prediction of ophthalmopathy progression came a median around 7.1 months pre-onset.

The V segment lost 5 bases and the J segment 1 base; nucleotides outside the gene matches: 3. The CDR3 length is 14 residues. Germline V gives CDR1 SEHNR, CDR2 FQNEAQ (reference sequence). RNA transcripts gave rise to amplified TCR beta CDR3 regions. When the TCR CDR3 underwent first-round RT-PCR, the HTBI primer set was used. TCRdb reprocessed the multiplex PCR reads via MiXCR and lists one record per CDR3 protein. The sample shows 500,000 to 600,000 distinct CDR3 sequences, 46% of them seen only once. This clonotype was seen many times. Its target is not known. Clinical symptoms, serum thyroxine and TRAb, thyroid ultrasound and orbital computed tomography were used for the diagnoses.

What was sequenced was peripheral blood or thyroid tissue (not recorded which). This receptor was taken from an adult woman with Graves' disease, either hyperthyroidism or ophthalmopathy (not recorded which). The chain links TRBV7-9 to TRBJ1-1, with 8 nucleotides matching TRBD1. The CDR3 reads CASSRGTGNTEAFF. CDR3 bases: TGTGCCAGCAGCCGCGGGACAGGGAACACTGAAGCTTTCTTT. The full variable domain, completed using reference TRBV7-9 and TRBJ1-1, is DTGVSQNPRHKITKRGQNVTFRCDPISEHNRLYWYRQTLGQGPEFLTYFQNEAQLEKSRLLSDRFSAERPKGSFSTLEIQRTEQGDSAMYLCASSRGTGNTEAFFGQGTRLTVV.